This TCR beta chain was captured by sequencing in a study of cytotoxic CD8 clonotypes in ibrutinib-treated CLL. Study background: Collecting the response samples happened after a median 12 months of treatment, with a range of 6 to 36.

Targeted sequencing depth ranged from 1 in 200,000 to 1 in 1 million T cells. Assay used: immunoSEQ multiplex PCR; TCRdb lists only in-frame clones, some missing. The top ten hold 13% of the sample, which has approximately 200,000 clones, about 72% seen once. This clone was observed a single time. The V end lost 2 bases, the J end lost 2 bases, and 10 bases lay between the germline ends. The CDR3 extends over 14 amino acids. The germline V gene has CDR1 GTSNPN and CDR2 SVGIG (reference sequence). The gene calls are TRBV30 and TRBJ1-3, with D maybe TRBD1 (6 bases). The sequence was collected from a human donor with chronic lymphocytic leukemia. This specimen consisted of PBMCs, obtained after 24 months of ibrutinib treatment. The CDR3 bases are TGTGCCTGGAGTTTAAGGGGGACTGGAAACACCATATATTTT. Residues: CAWSLRGTGNTIYF.